The rows below give T cell receptor beta chains drawn from one sample of a study of cytomegalovirus exposure and HLA in healthy donors. Clones were sequenced by immunoSEQ multiplex PCR, and TCRdb holds only the in-frame ones, with some missing. The top ten clones hold around 2.6% of a sample with roughly 120,000 clones, 82% of them seen once. Material for sequencing was PBMCs. The receptor set was obtained from a woman younger than 30 in good health and CMV-seronegative. Both conserved end residues are part of each CDR3. Fields, in order: J gene, V gene, CDR3 protein.

TRBJ2-7	TRBV29-1	CSVDRRTGTYEQYF
TRBJ2-3	TRBV7-2	CASRGLAGGGTDTQYF
TRBJ2-7	TRBV7-2	CASRSNYEQYF
TRBJ1-1	TRBV19	CASRTGRGTEAFF
TRBJ2-5	TRBV30	CAWALQGSMETQYF
TRBJ2-3	TRBV15	CATSYGLPSSTDTQYF
TRBJ2-7	TRBV4-1	CASSPSLSGRPPYEQYF
TRBJ1-2	TRBV7-9	CASSLGVIGSYGYTF
TRBJ1-1	TRBV28	CASSPARQGAGTEAFF
TRBJ2-5	TRBV7-9	CASRLLTPGTGVETQYF
TRBJ1-1	TRBV19	CASSWSTAMNTEAFF
TRBJ1-1	TRBV5-4	CASSLGHGNTEAFF
TRBJ2-2	TRBV4-2	CASSPWIAGGPDGELFF
TRBJ1-1	TRBV6-1	CASSAQGRGTEAFF
TRBJ2-3	TRBV19	CASSRGPPDTQYF
TRBJ1-3	TRBV11-2	CAIPRVGGKNTIYF
TRBJ1-1	TRBV5-1	CASSSRQAGEAFF